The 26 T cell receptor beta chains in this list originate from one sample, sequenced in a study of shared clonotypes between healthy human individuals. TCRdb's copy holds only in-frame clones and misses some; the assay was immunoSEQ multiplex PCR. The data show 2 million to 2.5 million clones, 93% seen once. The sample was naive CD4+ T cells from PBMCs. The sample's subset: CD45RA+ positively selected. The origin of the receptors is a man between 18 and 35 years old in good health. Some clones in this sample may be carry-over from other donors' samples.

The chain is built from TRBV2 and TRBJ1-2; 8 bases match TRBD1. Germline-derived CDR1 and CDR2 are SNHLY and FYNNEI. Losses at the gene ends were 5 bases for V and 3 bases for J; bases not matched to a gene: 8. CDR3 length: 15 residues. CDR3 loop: CASSLNYRGDYGYTF. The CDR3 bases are TGTGCCAGCAGTCTAAACTACAGGGGGGACTATGGCTACACCTTC.

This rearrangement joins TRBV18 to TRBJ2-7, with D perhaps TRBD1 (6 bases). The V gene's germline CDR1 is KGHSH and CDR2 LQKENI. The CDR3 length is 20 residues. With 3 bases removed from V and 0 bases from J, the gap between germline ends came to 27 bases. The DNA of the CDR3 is TGTGCCAGCTCACCGATGACATTGGGAACAGGGAGTTCCCCCTCCTACGAGCAGTACTTC. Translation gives CASSPMTLGTGSSPSYEQYF.

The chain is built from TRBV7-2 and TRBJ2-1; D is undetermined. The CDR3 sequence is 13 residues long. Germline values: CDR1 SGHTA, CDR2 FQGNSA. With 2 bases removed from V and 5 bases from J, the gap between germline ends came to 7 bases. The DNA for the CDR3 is TGTGCCAGCAGCTTACTTGCAAACAATGAGCAGTTCTTC. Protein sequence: CASSLLANNEQFF.

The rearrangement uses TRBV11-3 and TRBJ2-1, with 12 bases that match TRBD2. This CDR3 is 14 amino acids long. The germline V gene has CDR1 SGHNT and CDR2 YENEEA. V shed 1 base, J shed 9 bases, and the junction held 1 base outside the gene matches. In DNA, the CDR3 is TGTGCCAGCAGCTTAGTGACTAGCGGGGGTGAGCAGTTCTTC. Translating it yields CASSLVTSGGEQFF. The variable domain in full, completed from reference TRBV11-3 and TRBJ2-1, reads EAGVVQSPRYKIIEKKQPVAFWCNPISGHNTLYWYLQNLGQGPELLIRYENEEAVDDSQLPKDRFSAERLKGVDSTLKIQPAELGDSAVYLCASSLVTSGGEQFFGPGTRLTVL.

The CDR3 DNA reads as TGTGCCAGTAGTACTTGGACAGGGGACCAAGAGACCCAGTACTTC. It yields the protein CASSTWTGDQETQYF. The rearrangement uses TRBV19 and TRBJ2-5, with 9 bases identical to TRBD1. Germline CDR1 and CDR2: LNHDA and SQIVND (reference sequence). The CDR3 contains 15 residues. J gave up 0 bases and V 4 bases, and 3 bases lay outside the gene matches.

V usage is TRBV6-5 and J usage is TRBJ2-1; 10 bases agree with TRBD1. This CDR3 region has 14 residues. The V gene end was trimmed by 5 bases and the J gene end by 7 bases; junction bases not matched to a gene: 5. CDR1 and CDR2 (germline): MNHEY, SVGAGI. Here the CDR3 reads CASSNRQGANEQFF. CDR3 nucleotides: TGTGCCAGCAGTAATCGACAGGGGGCGAATGAGCAGTTCTTC.

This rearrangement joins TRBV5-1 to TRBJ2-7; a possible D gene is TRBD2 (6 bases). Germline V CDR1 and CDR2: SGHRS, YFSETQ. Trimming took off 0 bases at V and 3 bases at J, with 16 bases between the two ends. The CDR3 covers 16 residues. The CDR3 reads CASSLAPAGTGYEQYF. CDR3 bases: TGCGCCAGCAGCTTGGCCCCCGCCGGGACTGGCTACGAGCAGTACTTC.

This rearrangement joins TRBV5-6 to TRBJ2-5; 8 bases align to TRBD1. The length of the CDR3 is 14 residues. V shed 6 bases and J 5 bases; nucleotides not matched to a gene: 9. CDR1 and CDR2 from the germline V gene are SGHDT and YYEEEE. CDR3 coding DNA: TGTGCCAGCAAAGTCTGGCGGACAGGGGAGACCCAGTACTTC. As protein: CASKVWRTGETQYF.

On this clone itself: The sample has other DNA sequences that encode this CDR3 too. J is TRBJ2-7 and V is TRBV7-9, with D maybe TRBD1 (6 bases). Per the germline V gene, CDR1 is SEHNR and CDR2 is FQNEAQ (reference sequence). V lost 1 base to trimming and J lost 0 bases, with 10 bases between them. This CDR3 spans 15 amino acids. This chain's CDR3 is CASSLVGGGSYEQYF. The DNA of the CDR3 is TGTGCCAGCAGCTTAGTTGGGGGCGGCTCCTACGAGCAGTACTTC.

CDR3: CASTNREYGELFF. As DNA, the CDR3 is TGTGCCAGCACAAACAGGGAATACGGGGAGCTGTTTTTT. J is TRBJ2-2 and V is TRBV2; a possible D gene is TRBD1 (6 bases). The CDR3 extends over 13 amino acids. Germline V gene data show CDR1 as SNHLY and CDR2 as FYNNEI. Deletions cut 7 bases from V and 7 bases from J, with 13 bases between.

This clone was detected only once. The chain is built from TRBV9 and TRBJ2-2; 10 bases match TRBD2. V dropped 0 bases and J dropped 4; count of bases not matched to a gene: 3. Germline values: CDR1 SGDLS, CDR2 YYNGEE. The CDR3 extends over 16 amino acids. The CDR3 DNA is TGTGCCAGCAGCGTAGCGGGACTAGCGATCACCGGGGAGCTGTTTTTT. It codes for CASSVAGLAITGELFF.

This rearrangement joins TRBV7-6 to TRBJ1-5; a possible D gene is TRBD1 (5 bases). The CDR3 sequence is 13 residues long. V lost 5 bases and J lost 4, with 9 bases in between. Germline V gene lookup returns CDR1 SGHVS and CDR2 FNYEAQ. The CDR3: CASSGRANQPQHF. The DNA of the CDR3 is TGTGCCAGCAGCGGCAGGGCAAATCAGCCCCAGCATTTT. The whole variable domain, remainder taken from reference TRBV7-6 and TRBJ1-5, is GAGVSQSPRYKVTKRGQDVALRCDPISGHVSLYWYRQALGQGPEFLTYFNYEAQQDKSGLPNDRFSAERPEGSISTLTIQRTEQRDSAMYRCASSGRANQPQHFGDGTRLSIL.

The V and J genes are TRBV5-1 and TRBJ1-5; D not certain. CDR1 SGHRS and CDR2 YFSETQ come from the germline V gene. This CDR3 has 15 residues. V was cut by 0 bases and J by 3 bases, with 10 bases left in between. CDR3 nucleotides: TGCGCCAGCAGCTTGGATATAGAGTCCAATCAGCCCCAGCATTTT. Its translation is CASSLDIESNQPQHF.

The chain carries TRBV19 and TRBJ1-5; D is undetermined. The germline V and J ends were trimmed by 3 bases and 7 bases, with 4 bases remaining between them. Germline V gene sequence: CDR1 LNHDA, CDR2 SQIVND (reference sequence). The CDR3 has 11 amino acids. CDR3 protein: CASSIAQPQHF. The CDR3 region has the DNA TGTGCCAGTAGTATCGCCCAGCCCCAGCATTTT.

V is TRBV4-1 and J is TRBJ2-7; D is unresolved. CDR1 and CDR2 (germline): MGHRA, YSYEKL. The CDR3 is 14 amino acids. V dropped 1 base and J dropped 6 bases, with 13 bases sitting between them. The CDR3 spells CASSQASGPGEQYF. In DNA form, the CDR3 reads TGCGCCAGCAGCCAAGCTTCAGGACCTGGCGAGCAGTACTTC.

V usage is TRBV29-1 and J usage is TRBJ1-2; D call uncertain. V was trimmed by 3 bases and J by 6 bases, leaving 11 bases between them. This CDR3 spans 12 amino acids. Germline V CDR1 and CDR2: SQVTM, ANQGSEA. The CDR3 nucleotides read TGCAGCGTTGATAGCAGGCGCGATGGCTACACCTTC. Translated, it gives CSVDSRRDGYTF.

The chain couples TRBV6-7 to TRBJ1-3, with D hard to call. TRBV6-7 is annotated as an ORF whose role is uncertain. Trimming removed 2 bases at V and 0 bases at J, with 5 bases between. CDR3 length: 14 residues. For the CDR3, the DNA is TGTGCCAGCAGTTACCGGACCTCTGGAAACACCATATATTTT. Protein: CASSYRTSGNTIYF.

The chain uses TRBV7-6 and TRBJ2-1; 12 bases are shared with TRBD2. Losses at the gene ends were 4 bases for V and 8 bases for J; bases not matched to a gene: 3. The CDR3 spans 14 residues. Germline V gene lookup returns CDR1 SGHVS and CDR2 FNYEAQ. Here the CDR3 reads CASSSGLAGHEQFF. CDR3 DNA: TGTGCCAGCAGCTCAGGACTAGCGGGACATGAGCAGTTCTTC. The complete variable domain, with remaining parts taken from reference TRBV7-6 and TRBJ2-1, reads GAGVSQSPRYKVTKRGQDVALRCDPISGHVSLYWYRQALGQGPEFLTYFNYEAQQDKSGLPNDRFSAERPEGSISTLTIQRTEQRDSAMYRCASSSGLAGHEQFFGPGTRLTVL.

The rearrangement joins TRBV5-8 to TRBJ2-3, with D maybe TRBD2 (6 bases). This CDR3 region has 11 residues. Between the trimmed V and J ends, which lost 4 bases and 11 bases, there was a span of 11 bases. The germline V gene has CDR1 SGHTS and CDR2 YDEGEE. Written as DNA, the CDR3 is TGTGCCAGCAGCCCTAAGGGACTGCAGTATTTT. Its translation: CASSPKGLQYF.

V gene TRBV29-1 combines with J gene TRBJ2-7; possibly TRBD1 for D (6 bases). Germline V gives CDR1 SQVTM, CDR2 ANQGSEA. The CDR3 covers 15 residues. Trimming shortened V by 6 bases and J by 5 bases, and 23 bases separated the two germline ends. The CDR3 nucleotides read TGCAGCGTCCTCATAGGGGTCCAGGGGCAAGACGAGCAGTACTTC. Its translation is CSVLIGVQGQDEQYF.

CDR3 loop: CASSIRRYGSYEQYF. The DNA of the CDR3 is TGTGCCAGTAGTATTCGTCGGTACGGCTCCTACGAGCAGTACTTC. This sequence joins TRBV19 and TRBJ2-7, with D unresolved. The V end was cut by 3 bases, the J end by 0 bases, with 12 bases between. CDR1 and CDR2 (germline): LNHDA, SQIVND (reference sequence). This CDR3 has 15 amino acids.

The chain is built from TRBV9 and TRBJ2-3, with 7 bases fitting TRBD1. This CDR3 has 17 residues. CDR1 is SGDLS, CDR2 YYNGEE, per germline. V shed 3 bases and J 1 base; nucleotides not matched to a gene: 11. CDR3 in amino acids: CASSATGTVIGTDTQYF. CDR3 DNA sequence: TGTGCCAGCAGCGCAACCGGGACAGTCATAGGCACAGATACGCAGTATTTT.

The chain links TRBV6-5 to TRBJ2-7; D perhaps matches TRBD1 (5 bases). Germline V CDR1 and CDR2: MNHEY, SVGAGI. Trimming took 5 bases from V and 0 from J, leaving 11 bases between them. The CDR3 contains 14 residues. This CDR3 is CASSDSPTSYEQYF. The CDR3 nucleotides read TGTGCCAGCAGTGACAGCCCAACCTCCTACGAGCAGTACTTC.

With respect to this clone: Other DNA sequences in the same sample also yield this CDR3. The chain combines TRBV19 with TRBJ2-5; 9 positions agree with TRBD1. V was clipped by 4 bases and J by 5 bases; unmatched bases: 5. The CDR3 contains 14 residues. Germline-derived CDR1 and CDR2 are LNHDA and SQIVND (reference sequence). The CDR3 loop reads CASSSGQGWETQYF. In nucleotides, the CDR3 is TGTGCCAGTAGTAGTGGACAGGGGTGGGAGACCCAGTACTTC.

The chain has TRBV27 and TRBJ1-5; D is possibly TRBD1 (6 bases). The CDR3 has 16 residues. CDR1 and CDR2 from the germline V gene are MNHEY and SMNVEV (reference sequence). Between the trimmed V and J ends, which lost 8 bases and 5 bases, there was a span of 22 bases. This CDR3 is CASRIHRAPGDQPQHF. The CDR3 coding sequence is TGTGCCAGCCGCATTCATAGGGCGCCAGGGGATCAGCCCCAGCATTTT.

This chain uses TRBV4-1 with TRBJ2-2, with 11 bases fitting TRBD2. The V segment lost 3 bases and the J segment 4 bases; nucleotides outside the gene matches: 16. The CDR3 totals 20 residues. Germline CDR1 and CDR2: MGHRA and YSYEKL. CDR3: CASSHLLGSGRAAGTGELFF. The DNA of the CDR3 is TGCGCCAGCAGCCATCTGTTGGGTAGCGGGAGGGCCGCGGGCACCGGGGAGCTGTTTTTT.